The TCR beta chain described here comes from a study of shared clonotypes between healthy human individuals. Libraries were prepared by immunoSEQ multiplex PCR; TCRdb keeps only in-frame clonotypes and omits some of them. Here the sample spans 450,000 to 500,000 clones, around four fifths being singletons. The sequenced material came from PBMCs. This TCR was recovered from a woman in her thirties or forties in good health. Some clones in this sample may be carry-over from other donors' samples.

CDR3 coding DNA: TGTGCCAGCAGCTTCGGCCCGGGAGGGCAACATACGCAGTATTTT. It codes for CASSFGPGGQHTQYF. V gene TRBV7-2 combines with J gene TRBJ2-3; TRBD2 agrees at 8 bases. Losses at the gene ends were 3 bases for V and 7 bases for J; bases not matched to a gene: 9. The CDR3 extends over 15 amino acids. Germline V gives CDR1 SGHTA, CDR2 FQGNSA. Drawing the rest from reference TRBV7-2 and TRBJ2-3, the complete variable domain is GAGVSQSPSNKVTEKGKDVELRCDPISGHTALYWYRQSLGQGLEFLIYFQGNSAPDKSGLPSDRFSAERTGGSVSTLTIQRTQQEDSAVYLCASSFGPGGQHTQYFGPGTRLTVL.